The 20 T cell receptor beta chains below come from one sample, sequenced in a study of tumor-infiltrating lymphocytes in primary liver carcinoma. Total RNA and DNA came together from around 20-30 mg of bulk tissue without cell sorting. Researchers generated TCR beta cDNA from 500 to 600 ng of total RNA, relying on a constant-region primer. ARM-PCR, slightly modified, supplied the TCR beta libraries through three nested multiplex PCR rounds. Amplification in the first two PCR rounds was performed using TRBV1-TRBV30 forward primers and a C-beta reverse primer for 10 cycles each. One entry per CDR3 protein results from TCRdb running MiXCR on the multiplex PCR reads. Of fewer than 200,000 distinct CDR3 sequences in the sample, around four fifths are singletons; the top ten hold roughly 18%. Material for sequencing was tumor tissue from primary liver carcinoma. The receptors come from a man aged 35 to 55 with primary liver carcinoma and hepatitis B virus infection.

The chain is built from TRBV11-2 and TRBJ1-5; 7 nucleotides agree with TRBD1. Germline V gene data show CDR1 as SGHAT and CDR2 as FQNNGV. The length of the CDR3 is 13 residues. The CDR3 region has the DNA TGTGCTAACAGCTTAGGGACAGATCAGCCCCAGCATTTT. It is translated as CANSLGTDQPQHF.

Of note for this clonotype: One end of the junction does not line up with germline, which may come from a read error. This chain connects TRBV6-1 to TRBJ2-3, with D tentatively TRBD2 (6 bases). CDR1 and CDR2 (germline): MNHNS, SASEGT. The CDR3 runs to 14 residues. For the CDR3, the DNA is TGTGTCAGCACCCCCGGGACTGGCTCAGATAAGCAGTATTTT. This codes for CVSTPGTGSDKQYF.

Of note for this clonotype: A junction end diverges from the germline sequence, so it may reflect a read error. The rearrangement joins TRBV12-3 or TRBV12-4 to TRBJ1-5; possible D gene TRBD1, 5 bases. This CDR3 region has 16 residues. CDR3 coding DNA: TGTGGCAGCAGAATTTCTACAGGAGCGGCGGGGCAGCCCCAGCATTTT. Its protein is CGSRISTGAAGQPQHF.

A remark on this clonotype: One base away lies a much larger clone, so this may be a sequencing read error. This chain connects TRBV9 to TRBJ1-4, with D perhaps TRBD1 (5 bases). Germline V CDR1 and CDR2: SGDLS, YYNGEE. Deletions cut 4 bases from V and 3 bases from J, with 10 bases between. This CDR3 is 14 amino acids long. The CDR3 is CASSIQGANEKLFF. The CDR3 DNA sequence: TGTGCCAGCAGCATTCAGGGAGCTAATGAAAAACTGTTTTTT.

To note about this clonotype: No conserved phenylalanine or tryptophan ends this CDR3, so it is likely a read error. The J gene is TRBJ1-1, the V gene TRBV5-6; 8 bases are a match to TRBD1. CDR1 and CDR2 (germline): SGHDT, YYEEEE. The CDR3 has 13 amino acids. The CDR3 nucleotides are TGTACCAGCAGTCGAGACAGGGGAATGGGAGCTTTCGTT. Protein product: CTSSRDRGMGAFV.

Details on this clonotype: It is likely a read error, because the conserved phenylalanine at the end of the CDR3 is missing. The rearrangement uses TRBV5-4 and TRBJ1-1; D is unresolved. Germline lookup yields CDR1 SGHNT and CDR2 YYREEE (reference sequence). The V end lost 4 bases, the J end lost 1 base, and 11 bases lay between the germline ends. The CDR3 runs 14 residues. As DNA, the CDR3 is TGTGCCAGCAGCGGTATGACGGAGAACACTGAAGCTTTCGTT. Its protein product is CASSGMTENTEAFV.

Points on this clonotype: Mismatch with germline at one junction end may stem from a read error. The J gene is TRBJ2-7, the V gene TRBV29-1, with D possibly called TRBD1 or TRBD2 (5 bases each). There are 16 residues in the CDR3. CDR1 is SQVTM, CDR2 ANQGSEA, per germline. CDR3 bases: TGCAGCGCCATGGCATCTGGGACCGGCACTCCATACGAGCATTACTTC. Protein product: CSAMASGTGTPYEHYF.

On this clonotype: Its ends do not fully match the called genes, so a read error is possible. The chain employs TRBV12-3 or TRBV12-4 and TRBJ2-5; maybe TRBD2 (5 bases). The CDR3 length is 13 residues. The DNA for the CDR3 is TGTGCCAGCAGTATAATAGTGGGAGAGATCCAGTACTTC. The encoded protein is CASSIIVGEIQYF.

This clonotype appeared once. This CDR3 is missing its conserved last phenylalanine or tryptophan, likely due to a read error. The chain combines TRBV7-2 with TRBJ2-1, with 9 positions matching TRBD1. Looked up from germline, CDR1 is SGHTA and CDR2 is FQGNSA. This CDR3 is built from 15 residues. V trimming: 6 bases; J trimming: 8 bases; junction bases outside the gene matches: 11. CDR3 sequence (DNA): TGTGCCAGCAGTTCTGCCGGGACAGGGAATTATGAGCAGTTCGTC. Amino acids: CASSSAGTGNYEQFV.

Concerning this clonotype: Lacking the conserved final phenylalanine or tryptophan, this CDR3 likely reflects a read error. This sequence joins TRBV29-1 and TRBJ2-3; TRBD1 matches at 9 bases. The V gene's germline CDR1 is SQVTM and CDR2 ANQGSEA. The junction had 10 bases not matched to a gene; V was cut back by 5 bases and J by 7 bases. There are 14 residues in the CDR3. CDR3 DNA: TGCAGCGTTTCCAGGACAGGGGCGTCAAATACGCAGTATTTG. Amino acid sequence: CSVSRTGASNTQYL.

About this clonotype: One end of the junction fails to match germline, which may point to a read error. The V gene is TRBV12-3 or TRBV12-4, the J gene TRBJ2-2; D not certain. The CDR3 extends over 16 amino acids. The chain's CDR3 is CVSSLKGIGNTGELFF. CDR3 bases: TGTGTCAGCAGTTTAAAAGGGATAGGGAACACCGGAGAGCTGTTTTTT.

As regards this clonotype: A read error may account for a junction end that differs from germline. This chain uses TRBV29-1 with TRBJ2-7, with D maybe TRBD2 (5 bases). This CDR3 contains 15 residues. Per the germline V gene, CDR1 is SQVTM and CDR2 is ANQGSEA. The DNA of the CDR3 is TGCAACGTTGAAGATCCAGTAGGGAGCTTCTACGAGCAGTACTTC. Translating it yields CNVEDPVGSFYEQYF.

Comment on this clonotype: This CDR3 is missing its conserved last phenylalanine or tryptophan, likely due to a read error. In DNA form, the CDR3 reads TGTGCCAGCAGCCGGGGAAGGCTAACAGATACGCAGTATTAT. It translates to CASSRGRLTDTQYY. The rearrangement joins TRBV5-6 to TRBJ2-3; perhaps TRBD2 as D (5 bases). Trimming removed 4 bases from V and 3 bases from J, with 12 bases in between. In germline, CDR1 is SGHDT, CDR2 YYEEEE. The CDR3 runs to 14 residues.

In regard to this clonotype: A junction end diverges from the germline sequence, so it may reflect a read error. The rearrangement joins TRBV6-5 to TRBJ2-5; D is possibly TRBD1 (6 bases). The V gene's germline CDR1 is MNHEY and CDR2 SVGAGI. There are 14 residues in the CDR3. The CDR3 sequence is CASRRIRGRETQYF. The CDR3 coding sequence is TGTGCCAGCAGACGAATAAGGGGGAGAGAGACCCAGTATTTC.

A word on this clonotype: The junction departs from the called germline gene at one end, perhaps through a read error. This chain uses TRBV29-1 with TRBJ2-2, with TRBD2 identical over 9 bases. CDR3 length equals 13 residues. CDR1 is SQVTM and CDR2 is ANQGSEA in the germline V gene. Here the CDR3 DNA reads TGCATCGTTGGACTAGCGAGCACCGGGGAGCTGGTTTTT. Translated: CIVGLASTGELVF.

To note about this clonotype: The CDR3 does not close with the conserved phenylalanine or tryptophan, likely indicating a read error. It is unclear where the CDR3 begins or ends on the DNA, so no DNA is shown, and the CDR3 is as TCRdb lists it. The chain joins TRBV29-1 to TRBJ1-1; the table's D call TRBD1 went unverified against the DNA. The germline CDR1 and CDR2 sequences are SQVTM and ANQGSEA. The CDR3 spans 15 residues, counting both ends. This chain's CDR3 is CSVARGWGMNTEPFV.

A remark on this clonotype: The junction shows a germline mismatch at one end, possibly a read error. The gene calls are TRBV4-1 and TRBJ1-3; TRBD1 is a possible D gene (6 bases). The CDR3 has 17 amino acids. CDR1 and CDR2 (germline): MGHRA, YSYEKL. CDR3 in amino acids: CASSQLRTVGSGNTIYF. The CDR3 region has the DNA TGTGCCAGCAGCCAACTAAGGACAGTAGGTTCTGGAAACACCATATATTTT.

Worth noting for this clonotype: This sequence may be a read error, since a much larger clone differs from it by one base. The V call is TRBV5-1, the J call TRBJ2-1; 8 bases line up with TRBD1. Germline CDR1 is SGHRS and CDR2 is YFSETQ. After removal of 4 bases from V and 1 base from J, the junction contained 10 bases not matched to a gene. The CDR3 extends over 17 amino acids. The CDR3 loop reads CASSLFTGGPSYNEQFF. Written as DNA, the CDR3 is TGCGCCAGCAGCCTATTTACAGGGGGTCCTTCCTACAATGAGCAGTTCTTC.

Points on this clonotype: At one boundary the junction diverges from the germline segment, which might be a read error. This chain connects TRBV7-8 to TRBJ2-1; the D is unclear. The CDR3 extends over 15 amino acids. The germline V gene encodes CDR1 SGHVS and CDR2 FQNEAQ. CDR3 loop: CASSIRCRTYNEKFF. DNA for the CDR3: TGTGCCAGCAGTATAAGGTGTAGGACCTACAATGAGAAGTTCTTC.

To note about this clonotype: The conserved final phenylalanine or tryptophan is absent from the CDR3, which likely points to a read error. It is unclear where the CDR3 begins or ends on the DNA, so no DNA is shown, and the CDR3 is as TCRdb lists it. The CDR3 here is CASSHVAETQYS. The chain uses TRBV6-6 and TRBJ2-5. Germline V gives CDR1 MNHNY, CDR2 SVGAGI (reference sequence). The CDR3 is 12 residues long, ends included.